This TCR beta chain was sequenced in a study of T cell responses to AZD1222 COVID-19 vaccine. Concerning this clone: Its antigen remains unknown.

The V and J ends lost 3 bases and 9 bases, in that order; junction bases with no gene match: 7. The CDR3 totals 14 residues. CDR1 is KGHDR and CDR2 is SFDVKD in the germline V gene. Study results and limitations: Baseline antibody screening turned up just a handful of seropositive AZD1222 recipients. The donor cohort was predominantly white British with a female majority, and clonal diversity may have been underestimated.

Measured with immunoSEQ multiplex PCR; TCRdb has only the in-frame clones, and not every one. Of approximately 77,000 clones listed, roughly 90% are singletons. The sequencing used peripheral blood, collected 28 days after the second AZD1222 dose. V is TRBV24-1 and J is TRBJ2-1, with 7 bases aligning to TRBD1. The receptor comes from an adult who received the AZD1222 COVID-19 vaccine. CDR3 in amino acids: CATSDLGTAVEQFF. The CDR3 nucleotides are TGTGCCACCAGTGATCTAGGGACAGCAGTTGAGCAGTTCTTC.